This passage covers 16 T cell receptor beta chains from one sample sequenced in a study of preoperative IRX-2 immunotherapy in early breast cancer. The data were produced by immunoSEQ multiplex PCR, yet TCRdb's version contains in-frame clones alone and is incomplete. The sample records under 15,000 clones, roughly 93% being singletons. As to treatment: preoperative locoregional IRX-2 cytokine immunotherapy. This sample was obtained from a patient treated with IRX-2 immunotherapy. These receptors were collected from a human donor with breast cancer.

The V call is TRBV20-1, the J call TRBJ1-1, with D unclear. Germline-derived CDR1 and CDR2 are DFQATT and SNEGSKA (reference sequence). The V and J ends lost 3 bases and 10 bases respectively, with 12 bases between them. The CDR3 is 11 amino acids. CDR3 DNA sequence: TGCAGTGCTAGGGACCGCTCCAGAGCTTTCTTT. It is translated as CSARDRSRAFF.

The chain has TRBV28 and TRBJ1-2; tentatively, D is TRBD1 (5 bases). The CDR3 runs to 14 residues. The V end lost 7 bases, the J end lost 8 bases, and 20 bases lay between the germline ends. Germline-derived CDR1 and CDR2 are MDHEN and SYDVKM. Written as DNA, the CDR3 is TGTGCCAGCATCTCAGGAGAGGGGTCGGGGGGCTACACCTTC. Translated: CASISGEGSGGYTF.

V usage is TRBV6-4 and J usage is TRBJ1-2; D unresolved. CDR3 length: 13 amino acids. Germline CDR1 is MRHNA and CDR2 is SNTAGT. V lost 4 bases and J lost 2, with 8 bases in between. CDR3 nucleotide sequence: TGTGCCAGCAGTGCCTCGGGGAACTATGGCTACACCTTC. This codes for CASSASGNYGYTF.

As DNA, the CDR3 is TGTGCCAGCAGCCCAACCGGGACGGAAAATCAGCCCCAGCATTTT. Protein product: CASSPTGTENQPQHF. The chain links TRBV7-3 to TRBJ1-5; possibly TRBD1 for D (5 bases). The CDR3 runs to 15 residues. Per the germline V gene, CDR1 is SGHTA and CDR2 is FQGTGA. Trimming took 5 bases from V and 4 from J, leaving 15 bases between them. Full variable domain (remainder filled in from reference TRBV7-3 and TRBJ1-5): GAGVSQTPSNKVTEKGKYVELRCDPISGHTALYWYRQSLGQGPEFLIYFQGTGAADDSGLPNDRFFAVRPEGSVSTLKIQRTERGDSAVYLCASSPTGTENQPQHFGDGTRLSIL.

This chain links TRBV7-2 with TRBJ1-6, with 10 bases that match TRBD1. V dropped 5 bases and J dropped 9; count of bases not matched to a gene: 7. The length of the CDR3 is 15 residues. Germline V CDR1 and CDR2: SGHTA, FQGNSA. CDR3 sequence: CASSLMGQGSSPLHF. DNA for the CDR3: TGTGCCAGCAGCCTTATGGGACAGGGGAGTTCACCCCTCCACTTT. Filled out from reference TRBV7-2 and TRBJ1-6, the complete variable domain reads GAGVSQSPSNKVTEKGKDVELRCDPISGHTALYWYRQSLGQGLEFLIYFQGNSAPDKSGLPSDRFSAERTGGSVSTLTIQRTQQEDSAVYLCASSLMGQGSSPLHFGNGTRLTVT.

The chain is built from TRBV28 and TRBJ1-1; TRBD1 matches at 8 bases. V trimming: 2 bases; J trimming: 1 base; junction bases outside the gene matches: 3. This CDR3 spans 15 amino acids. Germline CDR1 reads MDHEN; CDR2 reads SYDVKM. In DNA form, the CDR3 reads TGTGCCAGCAGTTTAAGGGACAGGTGGAACACTGAAGCTTTCTTT. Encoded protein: CASSLRDRWNTEAFF. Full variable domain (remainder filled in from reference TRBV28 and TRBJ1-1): DVKVTQSSRYLVKRTGEKVFLECVQDMDHENMFWYRQDPGLGLRLIYFSYDVKMKEKGDIPEGYSVSREKKERFSLILESASTNQTSMYLCASSLRDRWNTEAFFGQGTRLTVV.

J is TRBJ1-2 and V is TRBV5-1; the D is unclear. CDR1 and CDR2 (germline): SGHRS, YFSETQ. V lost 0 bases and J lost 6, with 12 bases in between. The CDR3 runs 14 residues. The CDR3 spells CASSLEGSLDGYTF. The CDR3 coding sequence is TGCGCCAGCAGCTTGGAAGGGAGTTTGGATGGCTACACCTTC.

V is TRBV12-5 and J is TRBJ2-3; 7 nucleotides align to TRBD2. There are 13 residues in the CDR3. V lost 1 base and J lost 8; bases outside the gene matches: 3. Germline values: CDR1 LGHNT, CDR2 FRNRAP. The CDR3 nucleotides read TGTGCTAGTGGTTTGGGGACTAGTCCTACGCAGTATTTT. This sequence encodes CASGLGTSPTQYF. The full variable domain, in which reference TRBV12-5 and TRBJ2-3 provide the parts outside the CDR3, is DARVTQTPRHKVTEMGQEVTMRCQPILGHNTVFWYRQTMMQGLELLAYFRNRAPLDDSGMPKDRFSAEMPDATLATLKIQPSEPRDSAVYFCASGLGTSPTQYFGPGTRLTVL.

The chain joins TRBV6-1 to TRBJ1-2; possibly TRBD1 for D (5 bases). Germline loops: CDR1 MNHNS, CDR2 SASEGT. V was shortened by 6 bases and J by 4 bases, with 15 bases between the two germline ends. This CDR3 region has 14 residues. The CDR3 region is CASRDGSGGYGYTF. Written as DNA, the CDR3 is TGTGCCAGCAGAGACGGATCGGGGGGCTATGGCTACACCTTC.

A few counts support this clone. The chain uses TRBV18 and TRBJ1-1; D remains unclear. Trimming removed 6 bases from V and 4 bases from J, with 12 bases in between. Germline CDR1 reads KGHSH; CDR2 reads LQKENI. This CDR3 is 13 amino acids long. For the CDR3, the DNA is TGTGCCAGCTCCTCCAGCGAGACCACTGAAGCTTTCTTT. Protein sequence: CASSSSETTEAFF. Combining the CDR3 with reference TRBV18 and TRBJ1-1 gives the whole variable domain NAGVMQNPRHLVRRRGQEARLRCSPMKGHSHVYWYRQLPEEGLKFMVYLQKENIIDESGMPKERFSAEFPKEGPSILRIQQVVRGDSAAYFCASSSSETTEAFFGQGTRLTVV.

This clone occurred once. CDR3 sequence reads: CASSRAGGPGYGYTF. CDR3 in DNA: TGTGCCAGCAGCCGAGCGGGGGGGCCGGGCTATGGCTACACCTTC. The V gene is TRBV7-9, the J gene TRBJ1-2; the D gene is possibly TRBD1 (6 bases). The germline CDR1 and CDR2 sequences are SEHNR and FQNEAQ (reference sequence). V shed 5 bases and J shed 4 bases, with 17 bases lying between them. The CDR3 contains 15 residues.

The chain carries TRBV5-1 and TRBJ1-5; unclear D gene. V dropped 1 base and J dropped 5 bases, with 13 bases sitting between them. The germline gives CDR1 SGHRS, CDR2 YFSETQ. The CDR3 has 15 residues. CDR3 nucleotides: TGCGCCAGCAGCTTGTTGGAACAGACTCATCAGCCCCAGCATTTT. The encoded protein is CASSLLEQTHQPQHF.

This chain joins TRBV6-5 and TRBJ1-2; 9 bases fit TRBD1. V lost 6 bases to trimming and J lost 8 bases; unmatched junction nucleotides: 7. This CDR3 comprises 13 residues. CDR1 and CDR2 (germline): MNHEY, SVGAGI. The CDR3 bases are TGTGCCAGCAGACCAACAGGGGGCGGCGGCTACACCTTC. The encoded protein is CASRPTGGGGYTF.

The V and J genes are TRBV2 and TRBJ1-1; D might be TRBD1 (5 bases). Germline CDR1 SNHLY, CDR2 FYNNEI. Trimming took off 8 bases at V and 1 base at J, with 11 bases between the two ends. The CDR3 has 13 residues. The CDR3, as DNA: TGTGCCAGCCAGGGACCTACGAACACTGAAGCTTTCTTT. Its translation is CASQGPTNTEAFF.

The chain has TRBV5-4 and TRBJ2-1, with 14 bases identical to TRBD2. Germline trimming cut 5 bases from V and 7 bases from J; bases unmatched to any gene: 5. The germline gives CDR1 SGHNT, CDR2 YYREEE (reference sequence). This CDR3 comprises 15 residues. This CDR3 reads CASSPRLAGGNEQFF. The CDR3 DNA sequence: TGTGCCAGCAGTCCTAGACTAGCGGGGGGGAATGAGCAGTTCTTC. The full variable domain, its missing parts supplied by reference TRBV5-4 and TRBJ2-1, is ETGVTQSPTHLIKTRGQQVTLRCSSQSGHNTVSWYQQALGQGPQFIFQYYREEENGRGNFPPRFSGLQFPNYSSELNVNALELDDSALYLCASSPRLAGGNEQFFGPGTRLTVL.

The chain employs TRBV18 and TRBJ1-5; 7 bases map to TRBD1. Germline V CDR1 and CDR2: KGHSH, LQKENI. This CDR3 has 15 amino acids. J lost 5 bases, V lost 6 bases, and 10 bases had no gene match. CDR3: CASSPDKGGHQPQHF. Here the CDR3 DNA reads TGTGCCAGCTCCCCTGACAAAGGGGGCCATCAGCCCCAGCATTTT.